This TCR beta chain was identified in a study of human T cells and chemical hapten exposure. On the study more broadly: Reading of the patch tests, which applied 0.01% DPC to the upper back, occurred at 6 days.

V shed 2 bases and J shed 3 bases, with 11 bases lying between them. The germline gives CDR1 MNHEY, CDR2 SVGEGT. This CDR3 comprises 16 residues. This clonotype was counted a few times. The time point denotes: patch test 3, about 24 weeks after DPC sensitization. Noted treatment: therapeutic diphenylcyclopropenone sensitization with weekly scalp DPC. Each CDR3 protein gets one entry after TCRdb re-called the RACE reads with MiXCR. The data show over 150,000 distinct CDR3 sequences, with around a quarter seen just once and 2.1% held by the top ten. The genes are TRBV6-2 or TRBV6-3 and TRBJ2-6; D is perhaps TRBD1 (6 bases). Specimen: whole blood, collected in connection with sensitization to the hapten diphenylcyclopropenone (DPC). The sequence derives from a woman aged 18-29 years with alopecia areata. Some clones in this sample may be carry-over from other donors' samples. The CDR3 loop reads CASSYPQGGGANVLTF. As DNA, the CDR3 is TGTGCCAGCAGTTACCCACAGGGCGGTGGGGCCAACGTCCTGACTTTC.